This T cell receptor (beta chain) is drawn from a study of cytomegalovirus exposure and HLA in healthy donors. As for the study in general: A data release that came early held roughly 80 million unique TCRs from HLA-typed donors.

With 60 Vbeta and 13 Jbeta primers, the PCR was carried out. The table came from immunoSEQ multiplex PCR; TCRdb's copy has only in-frame clones and leaves some out. The sample lists 200,000 to 250,000 clones, about 84% occurring once. Trimming took off 6 bases at V and 4 bases at J, with 6 bases between the two ends. The V gene's germline CDR1 is MNHEY and CDR2 SVGAGI. CDR3 length equals 12 residues. The gene calls are TRBV6-5 and TRBJ2-2; D unresolved. What was sequenced was PBMCs. This receptor was obtained from a human donor in good health. The CDR3 here is CASSGFTGELFF. The CDR3 bases are TGTGCCAGCAGCGGTTTCACCGGGGAGCTGTTTTTT.